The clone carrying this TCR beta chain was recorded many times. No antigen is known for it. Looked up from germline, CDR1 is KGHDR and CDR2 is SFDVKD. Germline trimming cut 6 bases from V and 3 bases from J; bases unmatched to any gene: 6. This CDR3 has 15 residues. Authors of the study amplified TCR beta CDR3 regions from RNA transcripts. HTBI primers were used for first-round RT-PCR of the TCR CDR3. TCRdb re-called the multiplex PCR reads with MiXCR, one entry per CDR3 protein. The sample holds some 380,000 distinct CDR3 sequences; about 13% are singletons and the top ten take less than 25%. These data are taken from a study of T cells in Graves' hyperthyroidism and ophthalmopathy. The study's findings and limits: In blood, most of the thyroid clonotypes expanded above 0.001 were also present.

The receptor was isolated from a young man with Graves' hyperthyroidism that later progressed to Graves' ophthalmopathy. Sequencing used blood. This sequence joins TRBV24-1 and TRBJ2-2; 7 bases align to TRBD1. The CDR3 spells CATSIQGEDTGELFF. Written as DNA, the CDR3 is TGTGCCACCAGTATCCAGGGGGAAGACACCGGGGAGCTGTTTTTT.